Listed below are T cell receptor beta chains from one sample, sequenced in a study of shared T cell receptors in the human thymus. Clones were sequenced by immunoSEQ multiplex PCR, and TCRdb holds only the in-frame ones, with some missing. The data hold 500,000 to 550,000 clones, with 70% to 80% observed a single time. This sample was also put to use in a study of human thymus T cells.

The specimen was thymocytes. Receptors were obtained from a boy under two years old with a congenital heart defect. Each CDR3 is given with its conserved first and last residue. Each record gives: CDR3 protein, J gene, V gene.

CASSTRERDRVAYEQYF,TRBJ2-7,TRBV19
CSRQNLHF,TRBJ1-6,TRBV29-1
CSAGGIPRQTQYF,TRBJ2-3,TRBV29-1
CASSKGPTGVSYEQYF,TRBJ2-7,TRBV7-2
CASSFGGYADTQYF,TRBJ2-3,TRBV28
CASSPGGTWETQYF,TRBJ2-5,TRBV18
CASSLQGFVYGYTF,TRBJ1-2,TRBV4-2
CASSGTVLPIEAFF,TRBJ1-1,TRBV28
CASSVTRGANEKLFF,TRBJ1-4,TRBV11-1
CASSPWTGSGNTIYF,TRBJ1-3,TRBV4-1
CASYLGLKEKLFF,TRBJ1-4,TRBV6-1
CASSHVPGLAGGRHYEQYF,TRBJ2-7,TRBV14
CASSLARLAGGQTDTQYF,TRBJ2-3,TRBV5-1
CASSVRDFEDNEQFF,TRBJ2-1,TRBV25-1
CASSSHSDEQYF,TRBJ2-7,TRBV11-2
CSARGDTQYF,TRBJ2-3,TRBV20-1
CASSSGNEQFF,TRBJ2-1,TRBV7-4
CASSVGQGNTEAFF,TRBJ1-1,TRBV19
CASSRSTGGCGYTF,TRBJ1-2,TRBV21-1
CASSLEGGAPGGETQYF,TRBJ2-5,TRBV7-6
CASSSGKEQYF,TRBJ2-5,TRBV5-1
CASSYSNRGDDEQYF,TRBJ2-7,TRBV6-5
CASSCTGGYTF,TRBJ1-2,TRBV6-7
CASSPRGGQPYEQYF,TRBJ2-7,TRBV11-2
CASWGAGGRTGELFF,TRBJ2-2,TRBV7-2
CASSLSSIIRDRARETQYF,TRBJ2-5,TRBV7-6
CASSLVPTRQETQYF,TRBJ2-5,TRBV11-2
CASRRELGVGSQYF,TRBJ2-3,TRBV6-4
CASKGRGSPSHQPQHF,TRBJ1-5,TRBV27
CASSPTSGSYRHNEQFF,TRBJ2-1,TRBV18
CASAGQGAGSGANVLTF,TRBJ2-6,TRBV2
CASSPGLAGVPWEQYF,TRBJ2-7,TRBV7-8
CSVEDPYLAPLNNEQFF,TRBJ2-1,TRBV29-1
CASSRTGKTEAFF,TRBJ1-1,TRBV7-9
CASSHRGSYGYTF,TRBJ1-2,TRBV6-1
CASSQDRGLAGGLLSYEQYF,TRBJ2-7,TRBV4-3
CASSPGQDQPQHF,TRBJ1-5,TRBV4-1
CASNRTQGTHSQAFF,TRBJ1-1,TRBV6-1
CAILGGTRELTDTQYF,TRBJ2-3,TRBV5-4
CASSVTGTSVTRAQYF,TRBJ2-5,TRBV5-1
CASSKLASGSYYNEQFF,TRBJ2-1,TRBV19
CASSLEISGYEQYF,TRBJ2-7,TRBV13
CASSSWTGREQYF,TRBJ2-7,TRBV7-7
CSVEVERESSYEQYF,TRBJ2-7,TRBV29-1
CASSDPDRSNSYEQYF,TRBJ2-7,TRBV28
CASRVAETSDTQYF,TRBJ2-3,TRBV11-3
CASSVEGRAGSYEQYF,TRBJ2-7,TRBV9
CASSSLTGRCTEAFF,TRBJ1-1,TRBV6-8
CASSRQGARSTEAFF,TRBJ1-1,TRBV6-1
CASSDSQGAEAPGRSTEAFF,TRBJ1-1,TRBV6-4
CASQEAGGREQFF,TRBJ2-1,TRBV19
CASSSPSEARAADTQYF,TRBJ2-3,TRBV5-4
CSVAGGHNQPQHF,TRBJ1-5,TRBV29-1
CASSLGADRPTTAPEQYF,TRBJ2-7,TRBV7-2
CASTSLRGPTGELFF,TRBJ2-2,TRBV6-6